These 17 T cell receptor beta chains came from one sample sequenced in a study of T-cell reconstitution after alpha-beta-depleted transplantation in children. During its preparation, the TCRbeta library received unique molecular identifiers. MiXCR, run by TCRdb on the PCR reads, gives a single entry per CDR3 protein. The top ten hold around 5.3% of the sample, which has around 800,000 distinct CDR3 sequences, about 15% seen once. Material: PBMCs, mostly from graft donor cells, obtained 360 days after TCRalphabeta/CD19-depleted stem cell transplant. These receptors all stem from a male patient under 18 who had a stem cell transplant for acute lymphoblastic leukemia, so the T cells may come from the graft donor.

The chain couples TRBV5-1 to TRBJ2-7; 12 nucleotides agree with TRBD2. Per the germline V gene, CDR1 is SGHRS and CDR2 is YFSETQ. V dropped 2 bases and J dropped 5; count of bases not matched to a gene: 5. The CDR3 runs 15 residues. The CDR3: CASSFGLAGPDEQYF. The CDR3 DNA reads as TGCGCCAGCAGCTTTGGACTAGCGGGACCCGACGAGCAGTACTTC.

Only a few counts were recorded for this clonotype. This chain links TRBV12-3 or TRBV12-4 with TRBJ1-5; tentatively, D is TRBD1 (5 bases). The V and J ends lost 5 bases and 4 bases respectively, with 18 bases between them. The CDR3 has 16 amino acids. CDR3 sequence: CASSPRGRPDNQPQHF. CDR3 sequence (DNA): TGTGCCAGCAGTCCTCGGGGACGCCCTGATAATCAGCCCCAGCATTTT.

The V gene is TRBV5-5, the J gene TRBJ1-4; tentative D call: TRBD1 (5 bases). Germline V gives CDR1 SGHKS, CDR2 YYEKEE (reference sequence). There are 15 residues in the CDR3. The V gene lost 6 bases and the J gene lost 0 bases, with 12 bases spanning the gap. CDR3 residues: CASTSGHATNEKLFF. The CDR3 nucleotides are TGTGCCAGCACTTCCGGACACGCAACTAATGAAAAACTGTTTTTT.

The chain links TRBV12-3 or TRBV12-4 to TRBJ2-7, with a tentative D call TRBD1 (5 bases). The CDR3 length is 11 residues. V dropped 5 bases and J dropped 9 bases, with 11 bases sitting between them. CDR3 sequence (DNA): TGTGCCAGCAGTAGCTCAGGGCGGCAGTACTTC. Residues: CASSSSGRQYF.

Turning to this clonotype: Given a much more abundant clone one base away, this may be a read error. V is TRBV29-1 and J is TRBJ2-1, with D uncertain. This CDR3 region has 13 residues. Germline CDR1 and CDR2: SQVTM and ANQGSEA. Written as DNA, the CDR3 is TGCAGCGTTCCGGCACGCTCCTACAATGAGCGGTTCTTC. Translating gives CSVPARSYNERFF.

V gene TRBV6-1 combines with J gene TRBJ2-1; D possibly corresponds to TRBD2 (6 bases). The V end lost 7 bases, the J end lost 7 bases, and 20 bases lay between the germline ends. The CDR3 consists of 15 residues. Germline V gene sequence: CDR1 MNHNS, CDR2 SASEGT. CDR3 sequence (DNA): TGTGCCAGCACCACATTACAGTGGGCGGGGAATGAGCAGTTCTTC. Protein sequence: CASTTLQWAGNEQFF.

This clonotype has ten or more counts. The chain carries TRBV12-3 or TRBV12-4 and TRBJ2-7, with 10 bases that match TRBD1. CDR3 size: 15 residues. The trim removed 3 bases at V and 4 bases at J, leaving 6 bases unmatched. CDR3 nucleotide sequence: TGTGCCAGCAGTTTTTCCGGGACAGGGGTATACGAGCAGTACTTC. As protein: CASSFSGTGVYEQYF.

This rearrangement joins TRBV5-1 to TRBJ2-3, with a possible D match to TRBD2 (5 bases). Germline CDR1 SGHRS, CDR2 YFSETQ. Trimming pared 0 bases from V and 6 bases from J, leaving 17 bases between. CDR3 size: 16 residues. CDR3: CASSLGVIRDLDTQYF. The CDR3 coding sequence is TGCGCCAGCAGCTTGGGGGTAATACGGGATCTGGATACGCAGTATTTT.

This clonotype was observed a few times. CDR3 DNA sequence: TGTGCCAGCAGGTTTGACAGGGCTCGGGAGACCCAGTACTTC. As protein: CASRFDRARETQYF. The chain uses TRBV6-1 and TRBJ2-5, with 7 nucleotides matching TRBD1. The germline CDR1 and CDR2 sequences are MNHNS and SASEGT. V was pared by 6 bases and J by 5 bases, with 9 bases of the junction left unmatched. The length of the CDR3 is 14 residues.

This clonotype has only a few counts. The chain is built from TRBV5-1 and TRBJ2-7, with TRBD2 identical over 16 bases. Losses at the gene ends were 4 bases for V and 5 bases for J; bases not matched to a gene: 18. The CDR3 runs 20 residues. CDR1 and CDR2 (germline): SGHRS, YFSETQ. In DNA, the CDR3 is TGCGCCAGCAGCCCTACTATCCCGGGACTAGCGGGAGGGCCGGCTGACGAGCAGTACTTC. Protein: CASSPTIPGLAGGPADEQYF.

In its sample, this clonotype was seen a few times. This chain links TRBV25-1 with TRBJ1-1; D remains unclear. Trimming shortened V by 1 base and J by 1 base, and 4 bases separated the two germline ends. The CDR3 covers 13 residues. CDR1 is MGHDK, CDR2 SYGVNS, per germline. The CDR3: CASSEFPNTEAFF. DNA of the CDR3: TGTGCCAGCAGTGAATTTCCGAACACTGAAGCTTTCTTT.

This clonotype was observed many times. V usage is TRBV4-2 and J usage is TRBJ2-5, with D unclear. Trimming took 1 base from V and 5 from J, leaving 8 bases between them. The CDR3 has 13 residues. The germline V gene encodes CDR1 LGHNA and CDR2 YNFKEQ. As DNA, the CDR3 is TGTGCCAGCAGCCAAGGCACCGGGGAGACCCAGTACTTC. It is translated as CASSQGTGETQYF.

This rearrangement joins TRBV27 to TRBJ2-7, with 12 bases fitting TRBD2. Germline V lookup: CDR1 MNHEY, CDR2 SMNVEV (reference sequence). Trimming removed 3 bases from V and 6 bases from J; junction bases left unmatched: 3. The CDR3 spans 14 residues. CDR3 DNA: TGTGCCAGCAGTTTTGGACTAGCGGGGTCCGAGCAGTACTTC. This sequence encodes CASSFGLAGSEQYF.

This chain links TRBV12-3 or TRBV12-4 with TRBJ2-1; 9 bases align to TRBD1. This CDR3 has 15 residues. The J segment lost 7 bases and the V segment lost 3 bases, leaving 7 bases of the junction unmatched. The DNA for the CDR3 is TGTGCCAGCAGTTTCATAGGACAGGGGTGGAATGAGCAGTTCTTC. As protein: CASSFIGQGWNEQFF.

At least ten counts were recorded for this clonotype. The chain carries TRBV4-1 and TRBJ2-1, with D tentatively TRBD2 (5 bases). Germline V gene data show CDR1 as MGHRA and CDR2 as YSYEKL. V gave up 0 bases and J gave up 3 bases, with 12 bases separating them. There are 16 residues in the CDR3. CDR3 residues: CASSQDRAASYNEQFF. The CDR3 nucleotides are TGCGCCAGCAGCCAAGATAGAGCGGCGAGCTACAATGAGCAGTTCTTC.

The CDR3 here is CASSLISADTQYF. CDR3 DNA: TGTGCCAGCAGTTTAATATCCGCAGATACGCAGTATTTT. This chain joins TRBV12-3 or TRBV12-4 and TRBJ2-3; the D is unclear. V dropped 2 bases and J dropped 4 bases, with 7 bases sitting between them. The CDR3 spans 13 residues.

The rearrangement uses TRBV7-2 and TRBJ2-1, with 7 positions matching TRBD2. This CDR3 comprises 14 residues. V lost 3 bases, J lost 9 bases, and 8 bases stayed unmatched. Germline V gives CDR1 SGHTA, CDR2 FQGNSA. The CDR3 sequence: CASSLGRAVGEQFF. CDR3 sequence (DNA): TGTGCCAGCAGCTTGGGGAGGGCCGTGGGTGAGCAGTTCTTC.